The T cell receptor beta chain under discussion was sequenced for a study of blood T cell repertoires in COVID-19 (dated by TCRdb to 2020 to 2021). Study-wide context: Samples covering the acute and convalescent phases of COVID-19 were provided by collaborators in the United States, Italy and Spain. The prospective study material was composed of cDNA or gDNA derived from T cells, B-cell-depleted T cells, or PBMCs. Subjects who had been exposed to COVID-19, were actively infected with it, or had recovered from it provided the deeply sampled blood TCRbeta repertoires that made up the dataset. The repertoires were made available in a free public database intended to serve as a resource for research on the immune response to SARS-CoV-2. The samples were drawn from two sources: the first 160 participants of the ongoing ImmuneRACE study, and fewer than 1,500 subjects contributed by 6 global collaborators. A de-identified subject ID, COVID-19 status, age in years and sex were almost always included in the sample metadata. Where HLA class I and class II types were available, the types were taken from metadata supplied by the sample provider, not from assay-based typing. On the study overall, not on this receptor specifically: The amount of clinical and demographic metadata varied by source and participant and was provided uncurated.

Note on this clone: Its antigen is currently not known. Base qualities are not recorded, but no much larger clone differs from it by a single base.

The collaborating institutions used their own protocols to collect whole blood in K2EDTA tubes. For TCRbeta analysis, collaborator samples were shipped as frozen whole blood, as isolated PBMCs, or as DNA extracted from either sample type. The immunoSEQ Assay, a bias-controlled multiplex PCR, was used to amplify TCRbeta CDR3 regions from genomic DNA. From the authors' description of their analysis: Nucleated cell counts per sample were estimated from amplification of reference gene primers within the assay. To quantify the absolute abundance of each unique TCRbeta CDR3 rearrangement, sequence reads were collapsed and filtered. For each sample, productive Simpson clonality was calculated by taking the square root of Simpson's diversity index across productive rearrangements. What TCRdb holds here is the immuneACCESS table cut down to in-frame rearrangements. Part of the clones is not present; checked against another copy, under half of the missing clones reflect an unresolved V gene, and the others are unexplained. V and J calls plus clone size are reproduced from that table; the DNA served to infer D and trimming. The sample yields 90,000 to 100,000 clones; 70% to 85% were counted once. The top ten clonotypes cover about 22% of the sample.

The receptor was derived from a woman aged 55-70 years in a cohort sampled during active or convalescent COVID-19. The source material was peripheral blood.

The CDR3 reads as follows: CATRQENSPLHF. The sequence in DNA is TGTGCCACCCGACAGGAAAATTCACCCCTCCACTTT. The sequence joins TRBV19 to TRBJ1-6; D gene: possibly TRBD1, on 6 matching bases. Per the germline V gene (reference sequence), LNHDA is the CDR1 and SQIVND is the CDR2. From cysteine to phenylalanine, the CDR3 is 12 amino acids long. Only the CDR3 part of the read is kept: 36 bases, read in frame from the first base. V loses 10 bases, J loses 7 bases, and the germline ends lie 11 bases apart.